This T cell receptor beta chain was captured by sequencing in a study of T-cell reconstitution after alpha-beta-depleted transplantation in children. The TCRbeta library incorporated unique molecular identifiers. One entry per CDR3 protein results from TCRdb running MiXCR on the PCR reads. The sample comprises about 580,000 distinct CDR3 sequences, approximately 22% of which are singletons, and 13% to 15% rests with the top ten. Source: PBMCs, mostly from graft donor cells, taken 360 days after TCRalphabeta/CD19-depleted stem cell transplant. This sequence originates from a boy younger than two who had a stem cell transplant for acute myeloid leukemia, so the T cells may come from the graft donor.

CDR3 residues: CASSSVGGEQFF. The CDR3 bases are TGTGCCAGCAGCAGTGTGGGTGGTGAGCAGTTCTTC. The genes are TRBV7-6 and TRBJ2-1; D gene uncertain. The CDR3 extends over 12 amino acids. From germline, CDR1 is SGHVS and CDR2 FNYEAQ. The V gene lost 5 bases and the J gene lost 9 bases, with 11 bases spanning the gap.